This T cell receptor (beta chain) was captured in a study of blood T cell repertoires in COVID-19. Germline lookup yields CDR1 SGHTA and CDR2 FQGNSA. V lost 4 bases to trimming and J lost 8 bases, with 11 bases between them. The CDR3 runs 12 residues. Sequencing used immunoSEQ multiplex PCR; TCRdb keeps in-frame clones, though not all of them. The data show roughly 200,000 clones, 80% to 90% seen once. The material sequenced was peripheral blood. The receptor was derived from a human donor with active or convalescent COVID-19. The donor label of this sample is uncertain. The J gene is TRBJ1-2, the V gene TRBV7-2, with D perhaps TRBD1 (6 bases). The DNA of the CDR3 is TGTGCCAGCAGCTCCGGGACACTGGGCTACACCTTC. It codes for CASSSGTLGYTF.